The 29 T cell receptor beta chains given below trace back to one sample, sequenced in a study of shared clonotypes between healthy human individuals. The method was immunoSEQ multiplex PCR; TCRdb's version includes in-frame clones alone and lacks a portion of them. The sample contains around 1.9 million clones, about 93% of which appear only once. The naive CD8 subset, CD45RO-negative cells positively selected for CCR7, excluded terminally differentiated effector memory CD45RA+ cells. Sequenced: naive CD8+ T cells from PBMCs. The receptors were sampled from a man aged 18 to 35 in good health. Some clones in this sample may be carry-over from other donors' samples.

The V call is TRBV27, the J call TRBJ2-2, with 11 nucleotides matching TRBD2. V lost 6 bases and J lost 1; bases outside the gene matches: 7. The CDR3 has 17 residues. Germline V gene lookup returns CDR1 MNHEY and CDR2 SMNVEV (reference sequence). CDR3 loop: CASRLLLAGGNTGELFF. The CDR3 nucleotides read TGTGCCAGCAGGCTCCTTCTAGCGGGAGGGAACACCGGGGAGCTGTTTTTT.

The rearrangement links TRBV7-2 to TRBJ1-5; perhaps TRBD1 as D (5 bases). The germline gives CDR1 SGHTA, CDR2 FQGNSA. The CDR3 loop spans 16 amino acids. The V gene lost 1 base and the J gene lost 3 bases, with 13 bases spanning the gap. The CDR3 DNA is TGTGCCAGCAGCTTAGTAGTGGCAGGGCTCAATCAGCCCCAGCATTTT. It yields the protein CASSLVVAGLNQPQHF. Using reference TRBV7-2 and TRBJ1-5 for the parts outside the CDR3, the full variable domain is GAGVSQSPSNKVTEKGKDVELRCDPISGHTALYWYRQSLGQGLEFLIYFQGNSAPDKSGLPSDRFSAERTGGSVSTLTIQRTQQEDSAVYLCASSLVVAGLNQPQHFGDGTRLSIL.

A word on this clone: Different DNA sequences within this sample yield the same CDR3. The rearrangement uses TRBV4-3 and TRBJ2-1, with TRBD2 matching over 13 bases. The CDR3 loop spans 16 amino acids. Germline V gene data show CDR1 as LGHNA and CDR2 as YSLEER. V shed 0 bases and J 6 bases; nucleotides not matched to a gene: 2. The DNA of the CDR3 is TGCGCCAGCAGCCAAGATCGACTAGCGGGAGGCAATGAGCAGTTCTTC. Protein sequence: CASSQDRLAGGNEQFF.

This clone was seen only a few times. Other DNA sequences in the sample encode the same CDR3. The chain joins TRBV9 to TRBJ2-7; D call uncertain. V was pared by 0 bases and J by 2 bases, with 3 bases between. The CDR3 loop spans 12 amino acids. CDR1 and CDR2 (germline): SGDLS, YYNGEE. CDR3 in DNA: TGTGCCAGCAGCGTAGTCCCCTACGAGCAGTACTTC. Translation gives CASSVVPYEQYF.

This sequence joins TRBV12-5 and TRBJ2-7, with TRBD1 as a possible D gene (5 bases). The CDR3 contains 13 residues. V was trimmed by 1 base and J by 1 base, leaving 5 bases between them. Germline CDR1 is LGHNT and CDR2 is FRNRAP. The CDR3 sequence: CASGLDRSYEQYF. The CDR3 region has the DNA TGTGCTAGTGGTTTGGACAGGTCCTACGAGCAGTACTTC.

In the case of this clone: Since a much larger clone is just one base distant, this may be a read error. The sample contains more than one DNA sequence encoding this CDR3. The genes are TRBV5-4 and TRBJ2-1; D ambiguous. The CDR3 runs to 12 residues. The V gene's germline CDR1 is SGHNT and CDR2 YYREEE (reference sequence). The ends were cut back, 0 bases at V and 5 bases at J, with 3 bases in the middle. The chain's CDR3 is CASSLGDNEQFF. The DNA for the CDR3 is TGTGCCAGCAGCTTGGGAGACAATGAGCAGTTCTTC.

A note on this clone: This sample also contains other DNA sequences that code for the same CDR3. The chain joins TRBV7-9 to TRBJ2-5, with D perhaps being TRBD1 or TRBD2 (5 bases each). Trimming pared 1 base from V and 1 base from J, leaving 7 bases between. Germline V gene sequence: CDR1 SEHNR, CDR2 FQNEAQ (reference sequence). This CDR3 contains 14 residues. The CDR3 coding sequence is TGTGCCAGCAGCTTAGGGGGGAGCCAAGAGACCCAGTACTTC. This codes for CASSLGGSQETQYF.

The chain joins TRBV27 to TRBJ2-1; 15 nucleotides align to TRBD2. There are 16 residues in the CDR3. Germline V gene lookup returns CDR1 MNHEY and CDR2 SMNVEV (reference sequence). Unmatched junction bases numbered 3, after V lost 5 bases and J lost 4 bases. The CDR3: CASSIGTSGGYNEQFF. The CDR3 DNA follows: TGTGCCAGCAGTATCGGGACTAGCGGGGGGTACAATGAGCAGTTCTTC.

This chain links TRBV4-1 with TRBJ1-6; D remains unclear. Trimming cost V 4 bases and J 8 bases, with 12 bases left between them. CDR3 length equals 14 residues. The V gene's germline CDR1 is MGHRA and CDR2 YSYEKL. Here the CDR3 reads CASSPGIGDSPLHF. Here the CDR3 DNA reads TGCGCCAGCAGCCCGGGTATCGGCGATTCACCCCTCCACTTT.

Note on this clone: This same CDR3 is encoded by further DNA sequences in the sample. V is TRBV7-6 and J is TRBJ2-7; 8 bases agree with TRBD1. In germline, CDR1 is SGHVS, CDR2 FNYEAQ. CDR3 size: 14 residues. V shed 5 bases, J shed 3 bases, and the junction held 6 bases outside the gene matches. This CDR3 reads CASSVGTGVYEQYF. Written as DNA, the CDR3 is TGTGCCAGCAGCGTCGGGACAGGAGTCTACGAGCAGTACTTC.

A word on this clone: Other DNA sequences from this sample encode an identical CDR3 as well. The chain combines TRBV27 with TRBJ2-7; possibly TRBD2 for D (7 bases). V gave up 2 bases and J gave up 3 bases, with 11 bases separating them. CDR1 is MNHEY, CDR2 SMNVEV, per germline (reference sequence). The CDR3 totals 14 residues. The CDR3 region is CASSLSGTHYEQYF. The CDR3 coding sequence is TGTGCCAGCAGTTTAAGCGGGACACACTACGAGCAGTACTTC.

The chain uses TRBV9 and TRBJ2-2, with D possibly matching TRBD2 (6 bases). Germline CDR1 reads SGDLS; CDR2 reads YYNGEE. The CDR3 contains 16 residues. V lost 0 bases to trimming and J lost 4 bases, with 13 bases between them. DNA for the CDR3: TGTGCCAGCAGCGTAGACCGGGAGTGGGGCACCGGGGAGCTGTTTTTT. Its translation: CASSVDREWGTGELFF.

The chain carries TRBV20-1 and TRBJ2-5; 8 bases fit TRBD2. The germline CDR1 and CDR2 sequences are DFQATT and SNEGSKA (reference sequence). The CDR3 sequence is 11 residues long. Written as DNA, the CDR3 is TGCAAAGCGGGGGACTGGGAGACCCAGTACTTC. Translated: CKAGDWETQYF.

J is TRBJ2-5 and V is TRBV7-9; 9 bases align to TRBD1. The CDR3 covers 16 residues. V was pared by 5 bases and J by 4 bases, with 11 bases of the junction left unmatched. Germline loops: CDR1 SEHNR, CDR2 FQNEAQ (reference sequence). The CDR3 is CASSLQGAVVRETQYF. CDR3 nucleotide sequence: TGTGCCAGCAGCCTACAGGGGGCGGTGGTGCGAGAGACCCAGTACTTC.

This sequence joins TRBV28 and TRBJ1-1; 7 nucleotides match TRBD1. This CDR3 is 13 amino acids long. J gave up 1 base and V 5 bases, and 1 base lay outside the gene matches. CDR1 and CDR2 from the germline V gene are MDHEN and SYDVKM. This CDR3 reads CASSRQGNTEAFF. CDR3 bases: TGTGCCAGCAGTCGACAGGGGAACACTGAAGCTTTCTTT.

The sample holds one count of this clone. The sample carries other DNA sequences with the same CDR3. The V gene is TRBV5-5, the J gene TRBJ2-7; 11 bases match TRBD2. The junction had 2 bases not matched to a gene; V was cut back by 0 bases and J by 3 bases. CDR1 is SGHKS and CDR2 is YYEKEE in the germline V gene (reference sequence). There are 15 residues in the CDR3. CDR3 coding DNA: TGTGCCAGCAGCTTGGTTCTAGCGGGAGGCTACGAGCAGTACTTC. Protein: CASSLVLAGGYEQYF.

This chain links TRBV2 with TRBJ2-5, with 8 bases aligning to TRBD2. This CDR3 has 16 amino acids. V shed 8 bases, J shed 4 bases, and the junction held 15 bases outside the gene matches. In germline, CDR1 is SNHLY, CDR2 FYNNEI. The CDR3 nucleotides are TGTGCCAGCGCTAGGGTCCGAGCGGGAGTGGGAGAGACCCAGTACTTC. Residues: CASARVRAGVGETQYF.

This chain uses TRBV6-6 with TRBJ2-2; 11 bases are a match to TRBD2. Trimming cost V 5 bases and J 1 base; bases outside gene matches: 3. Germline values: CDR1 MNHNY, CDR2 SVGAGI (reference sequence). This CDR3 is 16 amino acids long. CDR3 protein: CASSPLAGGNTGELFF. CDR3 DNA: TGTGCCAGCAGTCCCCTAGCGGGAGGGAACACCGGGGAGCTGTTTTTT.

The chain is built from TRBV9 and TRBJ2-3; no firm D call. The CDR3 is 18 residues long. V shed 3 bases and J shed 7 bases, with 27 bases lying between them. CDR1 and CDR2 (germline): SGDLS, YYNGEE. The CDR3 loop is CASSASGLIASRLNTQYF. In DNA, the CDR3 is TGTGCCAGCAGCGCCTCTGGGTTGATAGCCTCAAGATTAAATACGCAGTATTTT.

This clone was seen only a few times. The genes are TRBV28 and TRBJ2-7, with 9 bases lining up with TRBD1. Germline lookup yields CDR1 MDHEN and CDR2 SYDVKM. This CDR3 region has 15 residues. With 3 bases clipped from V and 2 bases from J, the junction kept 5 bases outside the gene matches. As DNA, the CDR3 is TGTGCCAGCAGTTTGGAGGACAGGGGTGCCTACGAGCAGTACTTC. It yields the protein CASSLEDRGAYEQYF.

Comments on this clone: A much larger clonotype is one base distant, so this may be a read error. In the same sample, other DNA sequences code for this CDR3. The chain combines TRBV27 with TRBJ2-7; TRBD1 is a possible D gene (6 bases). The CDR3 sequence is 13 residues long. The V end lost 3 bases, the J end lost 1 base, and 7 bases lay between the germline ends. CDR1 is MNHEY, CDR2 SMNVEV, per germline (reference sequence). The CDR3: CASSFGQSYEQYF. The CDR3, as DNA: TGTGCCAGCAGTTTTGGACAGTCCTACGAGCAGTACTTC.

The chain carries TRBV27 and TRBJ2-5; D is possibly TRBD2 (6 bases). Per germline, CDR1 MNHEY and CDR2 SMNVEV (reference sequence). V was trimmed by 4 bases and J by 2 bases, leaving 11 bases between them. The CDR3 runs to 14 residues. CDR3 sequence: CASSWGGPQETQYF. The DNA for the CDR3 is TGTGCCAGCAGTTGGGGAGGACCACAAGAGACCCAGTACTTC.

The rearrangement links TRBV6-5 to TRBJ2-3; a weak D match, TRBD2 (5 bases). The CDR3 has 14 amino acids. CDR1 and CDR2 from the germline V gene are MNHEY and SVGAGI. Between the trimmed V and J ends, which lost 5 bases and 0 bases, there was a span of 9 bases. CDR3 bases: TGTGCCAGCAGTACGAGGGAGAGCACAGATACGCAGTATTTT. Translating gives CASSTRESTDTQYF.

The V and J genes are TRBV5-1 and TRBJ2-3; TRBD2 might be the D (6 bases). The CDR3 is made up of 15 amino acids. Trimming removed 2 bases from V and 0 bases from J, with 10 bases in between. Germline CDR1 and CDR2: SGHRS and YFSETQ. The CDR3 protein is CASSFGGISTDTQYF. The CDR3 region has the DNA TGCGCCAGCAGCTTTGGGGGGATAAGCACAGATACGCAGTATTTT.

The rearrangement uses TRBV27 and TRBJ2-7, with 8 bases that match TRBD1. The CDR3 extends over 14 amino acids. V dropped 5 bases and J dropped 5; count of bases not matched to a gene: 8. Germline CDR1 and CDR2: MNHEY and SMNVEV (reference sequence). The CDR3 DNA follows: TGTGCCAGCAGTGCCCGGACAGGGCACCACGAGCAGTACTTC. Translated, it gives CASSARTGHHEQYF.

The rearrangement joins TRBV7-8 to TRBJ1-5; the D is unclear. This CDR3 comprises 16 residues. Deletions cut 1 base from V and 0 bases from J, with 10 bases between. Germline V gene data show CDR1 as SGHVS and CDR2 as FQNEAQ. The CDR3 loop reads CASSLDRQYSNQPQHF. The CDR3 coding sequence is TGTGCCAGCAGCTTAGACAGACAATATAGCAATCAGCCCCAGCATTTT. Complete variable domain (other parts from reference TRBV7-8 and TRBJ1-5): GAGVSQSPRYKVAKRGQDVALRCDPISGHVSLFWYQQALGQGPEFLTYFQNEAQLDKSGLPSDRFFAERPEGSVSTLKIQRTQQEDSAVYLCASSLDRQYSNQPQHFGDGTRLSIL.

The rearrangement uses TRBV13 and TRBJ2-1; 13 bases agree with TRBD2. The trim removed 5 bases at V and 0 bases at J, leaving 10 bases unmatched. Germline V gene data show CDR1 as PRHDT and CDR2 as FYEKMQ (reference sequence). The CDR3 loop spans 19 amino acids. The CDR3 here is CASSPGLAGAPSSYNEQFF. The CDR3 region has the DNA TGTGCCAGCAGCCCCGGACTAGCGGGAGCCCCGAGCTCCTACAATGAGCAGTTCTTC.

The rearrangement links TRBV27 to TRBJ2-7; TRBD2 matches at 8 bases. The V segment lost 7 bases and the J segment 1 base; nucleotides outside the gene matches: 6. The CDR3 spans 14 residues. Germline V gene data show CDR1 as MNHEY and CDR2 as SMNVEV (reference sequence). CDR3 bases: TGTGCCAGCACCTTGACTAGCGAGTCCTACGAGCAGTACTTC. Translated: CASTLTSESYEQYF.

The V gene is TRBV7-6, the J gene TRBJ2-2; no clear D. This CDR3 spans 14 amino acids. Germline CDR1 SGHVS, CDR2 FNYEAQ. Trimming shortened V by 1 base and J by 5 bases, and 8 bases separated the two germline ends. CDR3 bases: TGTGCCAGCAGCTTAGGATGGGATACCGGGGAGCTGTTTTTT. This codes for CASSLGWDTGELFF.